This T cell receptor beta chain was sequenced in a study of CD8+CD57+ T cells in acquired aplastic anemia. Patients selected for sequencing had displayed CD8+CD57+ cell expansion by flow cytometry. Template material for TCR beta VDJ and CDR3 profiling consisted of genomic DNA. TCRdb reprocessed the reads with MiXCR, giving one entry per CDR3 protein. The sample includes about 180,000 distinct CDR3 sequences, around 60% seen only once; the top ten take about two fifths. The V end lost 9 bases, the J end lost 0 bases, and 9 bases lay between the germline ends. The length of the CDR3 is 13 residues. The sequenced sample consisted of sorted CD4+, CD8+, or CD8+CD57+ T cells (not recorded which) from PBMCs. This receptor was identified in a human donor with aplastic anemia. This chain links TRBV12-3 or TRBV12-4 with TRBJ1-5; D is perhaps TRBD1 (5 bases). CDR3 sequence reads: CASRGFSNQPQHF. DNA for the CDR3: TGTGCCAGTCGGGGCTTTAGCAATCAGCCCCAGCATTTT.